This T cell receptor (beta chain) was profiled in a study of beta chain features in type 1 diabetes (dated by TCRdb to between 2018 and 2020). General notes on the study: Mean age, gender distribution, total cell number and subset yield were not different between patients and healthy donors. A total of some 100,000,000 sorted cells were examined across all samples, and the number of cells per subset was strongly correlated with RNA yield. In the study, TCRB repertoires of sorted circulating CD4+ T cell subsets from recently diagnosed type 1 diabetes patients were compared with those of matched healthy donors. Regulatory and stem cell-like memory subsets were isolated from only 8 patients and roughly eight healthy donors, whereas naive and central memory subsets came from all 28 donors.

CDR1 LGHNA and CDR2 YNFKEQ were looked up in the germline V gene. Trimming removed 6 bases from V and 2 bases from J, leaving 17 bases between the germline ends. Including the terminal cysteine and phenylalanine, the CDR3 comprises 17 residues. The entry retains the CDR3 DNA only, 51 bases that are in frame from base 1. The entire isolated RNA was reverse transcribed using the High Capacity cDNA Reverse Transcription Kit, and thus expressed TCRB transcripts were sequenced. Deep immunoSEQ sequencing was applied to naive, central memory and regulatory T cell samples, giving an average of around 4 million total reads per sample. After sorted cells were lysed in RLT buffer, RNA was extracted with DNase-treated RNeasy Micro or Mini kits, with the choice depending on cell number. Each cell subset was processed separately to prevent cross-contamination, with patient and healthy donor samples processed together. The immunoSEQ multiplex PCR was used to amplify TCRB sequences from cDNA, generating 87-bp fragments that spanned the CDR3 region. The amplicons were sequenced using the Illumina HiSeq platform. On the authors' methods: PCR bias was corrected computationally using synthetic template baselines, and reads within Hamming distance 2 were collapsed, with unmergeable singletons discarded. Reads were aligned to IMGT to assign V, D and J genes, CDR3 length, and insertions or deletions at six rearrangement sites. Within each subset, clonotype counts were normalized to sorted cell number, and only after that were true diversity and Gini coefficients computed with the tcR R package. The overlap coefficient, calculated on TCRB nucleotide sequences, was used to measure repertoire sharing. Drawn from immuneACCESS, this table holds only the in-frame rearrangements with V and J called that TCRdb kept. Clones are partly lost; checked studies trace under half to an unresolved V gene and leave the rest unexplained. V, J and clone size are taken as reported in that table, and D and trimming were inferred from the DNA itself. The sample records about 220,000 clones, roughly a tenth of which are singletons. The ten largest clonotypes hold about 1.2% of the sample.

General findings and caveats noted by the study authors: HLA sub-analyses involved small numbers of individuals, so any influence of HLA type on TCRB rearrangement remained unresolved. A moderate but significant shortening of TCRB CDR3 length was observed in type 1 diabetes patients in all four CD4+ subsets. Fewer insertions and more nucleotide deletions at VDJ recombination sites were observed in patients with type 1 diabetes, implying thymic rearrangement abnormalities. Because cDNA was sequenced instead of genomic DNA, activated cells with high expression could be over-represented, although the groups did not differ in activation or CD3 levels. Shorter templates might be favored by PCR, yet because patient and control samples were amplified and corrected together, any such skew would affect both groups equally. The naive, central memory and regulatory TCRB repertoires appeared to resemble one another more closely among patients than among healthy donors.

This clone was recorded at least ten times. Its recognized antigen is unknown. Per-nucleotide qualities are absent, and no much larger clonotype sits a single base away. Each donor gave one peripheral blood draw, averaging approximately 110 mL, which was collected into heparinised tubes. A BD FACSAria II was used to sort naive, central memory, regulatory and stem cell-like memory CD4+ T cells with a panel that included CD45RO, CCR7, CD25, CD127, CD95 and CD27. A purity above 95% was achieved for all sorted populations. PBMCs were isolated right away by Lymphoprep density gradient centrifugation and were stained directly, without culture. To minimize batch effects, samples were stained and sorted in pairs, one healthy donor with one patient per experiment.

The material sequenced was central memory CD4+ T cells from blood. The chain is assembled from TRBV4-2 and TRBJ2-6, with TRBD1 tentatively as D gene (5 bases match). The origin of this receptor is a man younger than 35 in good health. The CDR3 region has the sequence CASRSDRLSPGANVLTF. The sequenced DNA is TGTGCCAGCAGGTCCGACAGACTGTCCCCTGGGGCCAACGTCCTGACTTTC.